In this sample, the clone carrying this TCR beta chain turned up a few times. Its specificity is not known. Construction of TCR beta libraries relied on iRepertoire HTBI primers and on Arm-PCR targeting CDR3 regions. In the original processing: Identified across the samples were approximately 60 TRBV segments and roughly 13 TRBJ segments. TCRdb reanalysed the multiplex PCR reads using MiXCR and keeps one entry per CDR3 protein. TCRdb's processing, not the authors' own work, is the source of the V and J calls. The table includes approximately 400,000 distinct CDR3 sequences, 23% detected once. Described time point: persistent/refractory GD, antithyroid drugs over 5 years with positive TRAb. RNA extracted from PBMCs served as the sequencing template. This record comes from a study of regulatory T cells in long-lasting Graves disease. Findings of the study overall: The TCR repertoire of persistent Graves' patients was less diverse than that of newly diagnosed ones. New patients shared fewer public clonotypes (approximately 970) than persistent patients did (over 2,500).

Sequencing was performed on peripheral blood mononuclear cells (PBMCs), taken when the disease was refractory, from a patient treated with antithyroid drugs. The receptor was derived from a female donor with Graves disease.

CDR3 amino acids: CATDSLGLAGRVGELFF. CDR3 DNA: TGTGCCACCGATTCTCTCGGACTAGCGGGAAGGGTCGGGGAGCTGTTTTTT. The chain links TRBV28 to TRBJ2-2; 12 nucleotides agree with TRBD2. V lost 10 bases, J lost 7 bases, and 16 bases stayed unmatched. This CDR3 is built from 17 residues. Germline V gene data show CDR1 as MDHEN and CDR2 as SYDVKM.